These 24 T cell receptor beta chains originate from one sample sequenced in a study of identical twins. TCRdb re-called the 5' RACE reads through MiXCR, storing one row per CDR3 protein. The sample contains more than 1.5 million distinct CDR3 sequences, more than 30% of which appear only once. The sample was cord blood. Source of these receptors: a newborn girl in good health.

Of note for this clonotype: This sequence may be a read error, since a much larger clone differs from it by one base. V usage is TRBV7-9 and J usage is TRBJ1-2, with 8 nucleotides matching TRBD1. CDR1 SEHNR and CDR2 FQNEAQ come from the germline V gene (reference sequence). V gave up 4 bases and J gave up 1 base; unmatched junction bases: 2. The CDR3 totals 14 residues. The CDR3 spells CASSSTGVNYGYTF. Here the CDR3 DNA reads TGTGCCAGCAGCTCGACAGGGGTTAACTATGGCTACACCTTC.

The chain carries TRBV4-1 and TRBJ2-4; 13 bases map to TRBD2. After removal of 0 bases from V and 4 bases from J, the junction contained 3 bases not matched to a gene. Germline V gene sequence: CDR1 MGHRA, CDR2 YSYEKL. This CDR3 region has 17 residues. The CDR3 nucleotides are TGCGCCAGCAGCCAAGAACTAGCGGGAGGGAGGAAAAACATTCAGTACTTC. It encodes CASSQELAGGRKNIQYF.

The chain combines TRBV20-1 with TRBJ1-1; 10 bases are a match to TRBD1. With V trimmed by 0 bases and J by 5 bases, 3 bases remained unmatched. This CDR3 spans 14 amino acids. The germline V gene has CDR1 DFQATT and CDR2 SNEGSKA (reference sequence). This CDR3 reads CSARDGTGVTEAFF. The CDR3 DNA reads as TGCAGTGCTAGAGACGGGACAGGGGTGACTGAAGCTTTCTTT.

This chain connects TRBV28 to TRBJ2-7, with 7 bases that match TRBD2. This CDR3 comprises 16 residues. Trimming at V came to 2 bases and at J to 4 bases, leaving 11 bases not matched to a gene. Germline V gives CDR1 MDHEN, CDR2 SYDVKM. The CDR3 spells CASSLSGAMGSYEQYF. The CDR3 coding sequence is TGTGCCAGCAGTTTAAGCGGGGCAATGGGGTCTTACGAGCAGTACTTC.

This clonotype was counted many times. The CDR3 nucleotides are TGTGCCAGCAGCAGGGGACGGAGATACGAGCAGTACTTC. Translating it yields CASSRGRRYEQYF. The chain carries TRBV21-1 and TRBJ2-7; the table's D call, TRBD1, has no DNA check behind it. TRBV21-1 is a known pseudogene. The CDR3 has 13 residues.

The V and J genes are TRBV11-2 and TRBJ1-6; possible D gene TRBD1, 5 bases. V was trimmed by 3 bases and J by 7 bases, leaving 16 bases between them. CDR1 SGHAT and CDR2 FQNNGV come from the germline V gene. The length of the CDR3 is 16 residues. This CDR3 is CASSLEVRVRNSPLHF. The CDR3 region has the DNA TGTGCCAGCAGCTTGGAGGTCAGGGTTCGAAATTCACCCCTCCACTTT.

The chain employs TRBV19 and TRBJ2-5; D is perhaps TRBD1 (6 bases). Germline V lookup: CDR1 LNHDA, CDR2 SQIVND (reference sequence). Between the trimmed V and J ends, which lost 3 bases and 3 bases, there was a span of 8 bases. CDR3 size: 13 residues. This chain's CDR3 is CASSIRTEETQYF. The DNA for the CDR3 is TGTGCCAGTAGTATCCGGACAGAAGAGACCCAGTACTTC.

Details on this clonotype: This may be a read error: a much more frequent sequence differs by one nucleotide. The chain links TRBV24-1 to TRBJ2-3, with 8 positions matching TRBD2. This CDR3 region has 17 residues. Germline CDR1 is KGHDR and CDR2 is SFDVKD. The CDR3 here is CATSDLEASGFTDTHYF. In DNA, the CDR3 is TGTGCCACCAGTGATTTGGAGGCTAGCGGGTTCACAGATACGCACTATTTT.

This clonotype was picked up one time. V gene TRBV7-9 combines with J gene TRBJ1-4; D is possibly TRBD1 (5 bases). Trimming shortened V by 6 bases and J by 9 bases, and 14 bases separated the two germline ends. This CDR3 contains 13 residues. Per germline, CDR1 SEHNR and CDR2 FQNEAQ (reference sequence). The CDR3 DNA follows: TGTGCCAGCAGTCCTCGACGGGGCCAAAAACTGTTTTTT. This gives the protein CASSPRRGQKLFF.

This clonotype was seen more than once but under ten times. The rearrangement uses TRBV3-1 and TRBJ1-5; a weak D match, TRBD1 (6 bases). Germline CDR1 is LGHDT and CDR2 is YNNKEL (reference sequence). Trimming took off 4 bases at V and 7 bases at J, with 17 bases between the two ends. This CDR3 comprises 15 residues. The CDR3, as DNA: TGTGCCAGCAGCCTCTCAGGGACAATTGAGCAGCCCCAGCATTTT. Residues: CASSLSGTIEQPQHF.

This chain uses TRBV6-6 with TRBJ1-4; D uncertain. The V gene's germline CDR1 is MNHNY and CDR2 SVGAGI (reference sequence). The V gene lost 2 bases and the J gene lost 6 bases, with 7 bases spanning the gap. The CDR3 is 13 amino acids. The CDR3 region is CASSYGPDEKLFF. The CDR3 DNA is TGTGCCAGCAGTTACGGGCCGGATGAAAAACTGTTTTTT.

The chain is built from TRBV6-2 or TRBV6-3 and TRBJ1-2; D may be TRBD1 (5 bases). Germline loops: CDR1 MNHEY, CDR2 SVGEGT. The ends were cut back, 0 bases at V and 7 bases at J, with 9 bases in the middle. The CDR3 has 13 residues. The CDR3 DNA is TGTGCCAGCAGTTACTCGAGGGACTTTGGCTACACCTTC. It specifies CASSYSRDFGYTF.

Ten or more counts support this clonotype. The rearrangement uses TRBV6-5 and TRBJ1-2; D gene ambiguous. The CDR3 runs 12 residues. V lost 0 bases to trimming and J lost 7 bases, with 6 bases between them. Germline V gene sequence: CDR1 MNHEY, CDR2 SVGAGI. CDR3 amino acids: CASSYSRGGYTF. DNA of the CDR3: TGTGCCAGCAGTTACTCACGGGGTGGCTACACCTTC.

This clonotype was picked up a small number of times. The chain couples TRBV10-2 to TRBJ2-1; no clear D gene. Germline V gene sequence: CDR1 WSHSY, CDR2 SAAADI. The CDR3 spans 15 residues. V gave up 10 bases and J gave up 0 bases, with 16 bases separating them. The CDR3 coding sequence is TGCGCCACCACATTAGGAGCCCTCTCCTACAATGAGCAGTTCTTC. Translated: CATTLGALSYNEQFF.

The genes are TRBV27 and TRBJ1-4, with a tentative D call TRBD1 (5 bases). The CDR3 sequence is 15 residues long. Germline CDR1 reads MNHEY; CDR2 reads SMNVEV (reference sequence). Trimming cost V 5 bases and J 4 bases, with 14 bases left between them. Here the CDR3 DNA reads TGTGCCAGCAGTCTTACCGAGGGGTATAATGAAAAACTGTTTTTT. This translates into CASSLTEGYNEKLFF.

V and J are TRBV5-1 and TRBJ2-1; D is ambiguous. Per germline, CDR1 SGHRS and CDR2 YFSETQ. This CDR3 is built from 16 residues. V was cut by 4 bases and J by 13 bases, with 27 bases left in between. The CDR3, as DNA: TGCGCCAGCAGCCCTCGTCCCATAGCACCCCAAGAGACCCAGTTCTTC. Its protein is CASSPRPIAPQETQFF.

The sample holds many counts of this clonotype. A read error may account for a junction end that differs from germline. The chain has TRBV5-1 and TRBJ1-4; perhaps TRBD1 as D (5 bases). Germline values: CDR1 SGHRS, CDR2 YFSETQ. CDR3 length: 13 amino acids. The CDR3: CASSLGPNEKLFF. CDR3 coding DNA: TGTGCCAGCAGTTTGGGACCTAATGAAAAACTGTTTTTT.

The chain has TRBV6-5 and TRBJ2-6; D gene ambiguous. Deletions cut 6 bases from V and 2 bases from J, with 8 bases between. Germline-derived CDR1 and CDR2 are MNHEY and SVGAGI. The CDR3 extends over 14 amino acids. The CDR3 protein is CASRLGTGANVLTF. In DNA form, the CDR3 reads TGTGCCAGCAGATTGGGGACTGGGGCCAACGTCCTGACTTTC.

This chain joins TRBV7-2 and TRBJ2-4, with TRBD2 matching 8 bases. The J call is uncertain, as TRBJ2-7 better fits the DNA end. Germline CDR1 reads SGHTA; CDR2 reads FQGNSA. The length of the CDR3 is 15 residues. The CDR3 DNA sequence: TGTGCCAGCAGATTCGAACCGGGACTAGTGAGCGAGCAGTACTTC. This sequence encodes CASRFEPGLVSEQYF.

This chain's CDR3 is CSAKVASGPYEQYF. CDR3 DNA: TGCAGTGCTAAGGTGGCTAGCGGCCCCTACGAGCAGTACTTC. The V call is TRBV20-1, the J call TRBJ2-7; 7 bases fit TRBD2. The junction had 8 bases not matched to a gene; V was cut back by 4 bases and J by 2 bases. Germline loops: CDR1 DFQATT, CDR2 SNEGSKA (reference sequence). The length of the CDR3 is 14 residues.

There are a few counts of this clonotype. CDR3 coding DNA: TGCAGTGCTAGAGATCCTTTTCAGCAGCCCCAGCATTTT. It encodes CSARDPFQQPQHF. This chain connects TRBV20-1 to TRBJ1-5; D is unclear. The CDR3 loop spans 13 amino acids. Looked up from germline, CDR1 is DFQATT and CDR2 is SNEGSKA (reference sequence). Between the trimmed V and J ends, which lost 0 bases and 7 bases, there was a span of 10 bases.

Details on this clonotype: The junction departs from the called germline gene at one end, perhaps through a read error. V and J are TRBV5-1 and TRBJ2-1; D is unresolved. The V gene's germline CDR1 is SGHRS and CDR2 YFSETQ. The CDR3 length is 15 residues. This CDR3 is CASAIMTSSCNEQFF. DNA for the CDR3: TGCGCCAGCGCCATCATGACGAGCTCCTGCAATGAGCAGTTCTTC.

V and J are TRBV5-1 and TRBJ2-3, with 10 bases matching TRBD2. Looked up from germline, CDR1 is SGHRS and CDR2 is YFSETQ. This CDR3 spans 17 amino acids. V was pared by 4 bases and J by 4 bases, with 12 bases of the junction left unmatched. The DNA for the CDR3 is TGCGCCAGCAGCCAAAACCCTAGCGGGAGCTCAGCAGATACGCAGTATTTT. The encoded protein is CASSQNPSGSSADTQYF.

This clonotype was observed a few times. The chain links TRBV21-1 to TRBJ2-1; TRBD2, the table's D call, lacks a check against the DNA. TRBV21-1 is labeled a pseudogene. This CDR3 has 16 residues. The CDR3 reads CASSNRLESSCNEQFF. The CDR3 DNA reads TGTGCCAGCAGCAACCGACTAGAGTCCTCCTGCAATGAGCAGTTCTTC.